This TCR beta chain was retrieved from a study of T cell repertoires in cytomegalovirus infection. Study-wide context: Both CMV infection and a matching HLA type were indicated by public TCR beta signatures.

TCRdb passed the reads through MiXCR, listing each CDR3 protein once. The table lists 560,000 or so distinct CDR3 sequences, more than 15% of them singletons. Study-level results: Identification of carriers of CMV plus the relevant HLA was performed using cumulative public TCR beta family frequency. In two of eight donors, the top clonotype was HLA-C-restricted CMV-specific.

The germline CDR1 and CDR2 sequences are DFQATT and SNEGSKA (reference sequence). The CDR3 runs 16 residues. Trimming took off 1 base at V and 6 bases at J, with 20 bases between the two ends. A word on this clonotype: What it binds is unknown.

The sample taken for sequencing was CD8+ T cells from PBMCs. The chain recombines TRBV20-1 with TRBJ2-3; D might be TRBD1 (5 bases). This sequence was found in a human donor in good health (CMV status not recorded). Some clones in this sample may be carry-over from other donors' samples. CDR3: CSARGRKLPPGDTQYF. In DNA form, the CDR3 reads TGCAGTGCTAGAGGTCGGAAGCTTCCCCCAGGGGATACGCAGTATTTT.